The 26 T cell receptor beta chains given below trace back to one sample, sequenced in a study of cytomegalovirus exposure and HLA in healthy donors. With 60 Vbeta and 13 Jbeta primers, the PCR was carried out. Profiling relied on immunoSEQ multiplex PCR, and the TCRdb table lists in-frame clones only, not all of them. Of some 140,000 clones in the sample, more than 70% were seen once. Material: PBMCs. The receptors were gathered from a male donor in good health and CMV-seropositive.

The chain links TRBV5-1 to TRBJ2-3; TRBD2 aligns across 12 bases. The V segment lost 3 bases and the J segment 5 bases; nucleotides outside the gene matches: 10. This CDR3 is built from 17 residues. Germline values: CDR1 SGHRS, CDR2 YFSETQ. The CDR3, as DNA: TGCGCCAGCAGCTGGGGATCTAGCGGGGGGGCCCTAGATACGCAGTATTTT. Protein product: CASSWGSSGGALDTQYF.

J is TRBJ2-1 and V is TRBV4-3, with TRBD1 matching over 7 bases. In germline, CDR1 is LGHNA, CDR2 YSLEER. The junction had 11 bases not matched to a gene; V was cut back by 4 bases and J by 8 bases. The CDR3 spans 15 residues. For the CDR3, the DNA is TGCGCCAGCAGCCCTCGTGCGAGGGGGCGCGATGAGCAGTTCTTC. Amino acid sequence: CASSPRARGRDEQFF.

The chain employs TRBV28 and TRBJ1-5; possibly TRBD1 for D (6 bases). Germline CDR1 is MDHEN and CDR2 is SYDVKM. The CDR3 is 13 amino acids. V was cut by 5 bases and J by 5 bases, with 10 bases left in between. In DNA, the CDR3 is TGTGCCAGCAGTCCGGACAGATATCAGCCCCAGCATTTT. Encoded protein: CASSPDRYQPQHF.

This sequence joins TRBV4-1 and TRBJ1-5; possible D gene TRBD1, 5 bases. Germline CDR1 MGHRA, CDR2 YSYEKL. The CDR3 runs 17 residues. Trimming pared 4 bases from V and 1 base from J, leaving 17 bases between. The CDR3 DNA reads as TGCGCCAGCAGCCTCCTCCCTCAGGGCTTAAGCAATCAGCCCCAGCATTTT. It specifies CASSLLPQGLSNQPQHF.

The chain uses TRBV2 and TRBJ2-2, with D maybe TRBD2 (6 bases). Trimming took off 6 bases at V and 7 bases at J, with 15 bases between the two ends. CDR1 is SNHLY, CDR2 FYNNEI, per germline. The length of the CDR3 is 14 residues. The CDR3, as DNA: TGTGCCAGCAGGCCTACGGGAGTGGGCGGGGAGCTGTTTTTT. It translates to CASRPTGVGGELFF.

The V and J genes are TRBV6-4 and TRBJ2-3; 9 positions agree with TRBD2. There are 15 residues in the CDR3. V was pared by 0 bases and J by 6 bases, with 4 bases of the junction left unmatched. The germline gives CDR1 MRHNA, CDR2 SNTAGT. The CDR3 DNA sequence: TGTGCCAGCAGTGACTCGCTAGCGGGACTCGATACGCAGTATTTT. This sequence encodes CASSDSLAGLDTQYF.

J is TRBJ1-5 and V is TRBV27, with a possible D match to TRBD1 (6 bases). V shed 2 bases and J shed 6 bases, with 11 bases lying between them. CDR1 is MNHEY, CDR2 SMNVEV, per germline (reference sequence). This CDR3 region has 14 residues. The CDR3: CASSLQGWGQPQHF. The DNA of the CDR3 is TGTGCCAGCAGTTTACAGGGGTGGGGTCAGCCCCAGCATTTT.

The chain links TRBV11-2 to TRBJ2-7; 13 bases align to TRBD2. V lost 1 base, J lost 2 bases, and 8 bases stayed unmatched. There are 18 residues in the CDR3. Germline V gives CDR1 SGHAT, CDR2 FQNNGV. This CDR3 reads CASSLGVTSGRQTYEQYF. The DNA of the CDR3 is TGTGCCAGCAGCTTAGGTGTGACTAGCGGGAGGCAAACCTACGAGCAGTACTTC.

This clone has a handful of counts. The rearrangement uses TRBV5-4 and TRBJ2-2; D not resolved. The CDR3 length is 13 residues. V lost 2 bases and J lost 4, with 6 bases in between. Germline values: CDR1 SGHNT, CDR2 YYREEE (reference sequence). The CDR3 sequence is CASSFVGTGELFF. The CDR3 DNA reads as TGTGCCAGCAGCTTTGTCGGCACCGGGGAGCTGTTTTTT.

The chain links TRBV15 to TRBJ2-3; the D gene is possibly TRBD1 (6 bases). Trimming shortened V by 8 bases and J by 1 base, and 16 bases separated the two germline ends. Germline CDR1 and CDR2: LNHNV and YYDKDF (reference sequence). This CDR3 is built from 15 residues. CDR3 in DNA: TGTGCCACCGGCGCCTTGGACAGAGGCACAGATACGCAGTATTTT. This encodes CATGALDRGTDTQYF.

Only a few counts were recorded for this clone. The chain joins TRBV29-1 to TRBJ2-7; 12 bases align to TRBD1. V was pared by 4 bases and J by 4 bases, with 17 bases of the junction left unmatched. Germline CDR1 and CDR2: SQVTM and ANQGSEA. The CDR3 spans 18 residues. The CDR3, as DNA: TGCAGCGTTGGTCCCCGAAGACCGGGACAGGGGGCGAGGTACGAGCAGTACTTC. Protein sequence: CSVGPRRPGQGARYEQYF.

The rearrangement uses TRBV5-1 and TRBJ2-1, with TRBD2 identical over 10 bases. The germline V gene encodes CDR1 SGHRS and CDR2 YFSETQ. J gave up 7 bases and V 0 bases, and 7 bases lay outside the gene matches. The CDR3 is made up of 16 amino acids. Written as DNA, the CDR3 is TGCGCCAGCAGCTTGGTTCTAGCGGGAGCGGGGAATGAGCAGTTCTTC. It translates to CASSLVLAGAGNEQFF.

The chain has TRBV15 and TRBJ1-1; tentatively, D is TRBD1 (6 bases). Germline CDR1 is LNHNV and CDR2 is YYDKDF (reference sequence). CDR3 length: 16 residues. Trimming took 1 base from V and 0 from J, leaving 12 bases between them. This chain's CDR3 is CATSRVGGTLNTEAFF. The CDR3 DNA reads as TGTGCCACCAGCAGAGTTGGGGGCACGCTGAACACTGAAGCTTTCTTT.

This rearrangement joins TRBV18 to TRBJ2-7; no firm D call. Germline V CDR1 and CDR2: KGHSH, LQKENI. This CDR3 contains 14 residues. The V end lost 1 base, the J end lost 0 bases, and 7 bases lay between the germline ends. The CDR3, as DNA: TGTGCCAGCTCACCACTGGAGAGCTCCTACGAGCAGTACTTC. This codes for CASSPLESSYEQYF.

The chain recombines TRBV5-1 with TRBJ2-2, with no clear D. Looked up from germline, CDR1 is SGHRS and CDR2 is YFSETQ. The ends were cut back, 0 bases at V and 1 base at J, with 10 bases in the middle. This CDR3 comprises 16 residues. CDR3 region: CASSLATTRNTGELFF. CDR3 bases: TGCGCCAGCAGCTTGGCCACGACAAGGAACACCGGGGAGCTGTTTTTT.

This chain joins TRBV27 and TRBJ2-5; 7 bases fit TRBD2. The germline V gene encodes CDR1 MNHEY and CDR2 SMNVEV (reference sequence). V lost 10 bases, J lost 4 bases, and 15 bases stayed unmatched. The CDR3 has 15 residues. This CDR3 reads CATSPGTWGGETQYF. Written as DNA, the CDR3 is TGTGCCACCTCCCCGGGGACCTGGGGGGGAGAGACCCAGTACTTC.

The rearrangement joins TRBV6-1 to TRBJ1-1; D is perhaps TRBD1 (5 bases). This CDR3 spans 11 amino acids. Germline CDR1 and CDR2: MNHNS and SASEGT. The V end was cut by 4 bases, the J end by 10 bases, with 10 bases between. CDR3 in amino acids: CASSVWRGAFF. CDR3 DNA: TGTGCCAGCAGTGTGTGGAGGGGAGCTTTCTTT.

The V gene is TRBV2, the J gene TRBJ2-7; no firm D call. Germline CDR1 is SNHLY and CDR2 is FYNNEI. The CDR3 covers 13 residues. Trimming stripped 4 bases from V and 1 base from J, with 8 bases between. The CDR3 DNA follows: TGTGCCAGCAGTGTTGAGAATTCCTACGAGCAGTACTTC. The encoded protein is CASSVENSYEQYF.

J is TRBJ2-5 and V is TRBV29-1, with a weak D call TRBD1 (5 bases). V lost 4 bases, J lost 5 bases, and 20 bases lay in between. Germline-derived CDR1 and CDR2 are SQVTM and ANQGSEA. CDR3 length: 15 residues. CDR3 sequence: CSVAYRFEWGETQYF. The CDR3 DNA is TGCAGCGTTGCTTACAGGTTCGAGTGGGGTGAGACCCAGTACTTC.

J is TRBJ2-3 and V is TRBV6-5, with 12 positions matching TRBD1. V shed 0 bases, J shed 5 bases, and the junction held 3 bases outside the gene matches. CDR3 size: 16 residues. Germline V gene sequence: CDR1 MNHEY, CDR2 SVGAGI. Written as DNA, the CDR3 is TGTGCCAGCAGTTACTCGGGACAGGGGGCTGGAGATACGCAGTATTTT. The encoded protein is CASSYSGQGAGDTQYF.

Only a few counts were recorded for this clone. The chain couples TRBV18 to TRBJ2-1; TRBD2 aligns across 7 bases. Trimming cost V 6 bases and J 3 bases; bases outside gene matches: 11. Germline V gene data show CDR1 as KGHSH and CDR2 as LQKENI. The CDR3 length is 16 residues. The CDR3 DNA follows: TGTGCCAGCTCCCCCCGGGGAGGGACTGACTACAATGAGCAGTTCTTC. Translating gives CASSPRGGTDYNEQFF.

The CDR3 DNA follows: TGTGCCAGCAGCTTAGAGGGCGGGGGCTGGACAGATACGCAGTATTTT. It encodes CASSLEGGGWTDTQYF. V is TRBV11-1 and J is TRBJ2-3; the D gene is possibly TRBD2 (7 bases). Trimming left V 1 base short and J 3 bases short, with 14 bases between. In germline, CDR1 is SGHAT, CDR2 FQDESV (reference sequence). The CDR3 has 16 amino acids.

This chain joins TRBV4-3 and TRBJ2-2; weak D call: TRBD2 (6 bases). V lost 0 bases to trimming and J lost 2 bases, with 10 bases between them. Germline values: CDR1 LGHNA, CDR2 YSLEER. The CDR3 runs 16 residues. CDR3 residues: CASSQELAGNTGELFF. CDR3 coding DNA: TGCGCCAGCAGCCAAGAGCTCGCGGGAAACACCGGGGAGCTGTTTTTT.

In its sample, this clone was seen a few times. V gene TRBV6-6 combines with J gene TRBJ1-5, with unresolved D. This CDR3 has 13 amino acids. Trimming shortened V by 6 bases and J by 6 bases, and 12 bases separated the two germline ends. Germline V gene sequence: CDR1 MNHNY, CDR2 SVGAGI (reference sequence). The CDR3 reads CASRLSDAQPQHF. The CDR3 nucleotides read TGTGCCAGCAGACTGAGCGACGCTCAGCCCCAGCATTTT.

V is TRBV7-3 and J is TRBJ1-1; D possibly corresponds to TRBD1 (6 bases). Germline V gene data show CDR1 as SGHTA and CDR2 as FQGTGA. V lost 5 bases and J lost 5, with 18 bases in between. The CDR3 is 15 residues long. The CDR3 here is CASSGGGAIGTEAFF. The CDR3 region has the DNA TGTGCCAGCAGCGGGGGGGGCGCGATAGGGACTGAAGCTTTCTTT.

This clone appeared a single time. V usage is TRBV5-8 and J usage is TRBJ1-6; no clear D. The CDR3 is 13 amino acids. Germline loops: CDR1 SGHTS, CDR2 YDEGEE. The germline V and J ends were trimmed by 0 bases and 7 bases, with 5 bases remaining between them. CDR3: CASSLGQNSPLHF. The DNA for the CDR3 is TGTGCCAGCAGCTTGGGGCAGAATTCACCCCTCCACTTT.